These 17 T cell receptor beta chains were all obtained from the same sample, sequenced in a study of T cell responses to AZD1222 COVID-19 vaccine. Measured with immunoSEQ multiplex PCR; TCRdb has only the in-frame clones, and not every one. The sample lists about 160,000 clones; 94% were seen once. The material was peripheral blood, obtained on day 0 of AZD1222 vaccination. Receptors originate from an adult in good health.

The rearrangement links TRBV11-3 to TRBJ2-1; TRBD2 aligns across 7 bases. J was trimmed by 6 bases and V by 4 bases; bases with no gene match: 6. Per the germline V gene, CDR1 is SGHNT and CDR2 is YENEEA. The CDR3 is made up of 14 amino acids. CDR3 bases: TGTGCCAGCAGCTATCGCGGGGGAGGCAATGAGCAGTTCTTC. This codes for CASSYRGGGNEQFF.

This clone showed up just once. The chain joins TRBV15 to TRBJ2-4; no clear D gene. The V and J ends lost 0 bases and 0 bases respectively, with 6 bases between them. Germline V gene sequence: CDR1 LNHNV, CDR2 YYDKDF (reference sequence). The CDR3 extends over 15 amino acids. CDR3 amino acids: CATSREQLAKNIQYF. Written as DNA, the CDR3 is TGTGCCACCAGCAGAGAACAGTTAGCCAAAAACATTCAGTACTTC.

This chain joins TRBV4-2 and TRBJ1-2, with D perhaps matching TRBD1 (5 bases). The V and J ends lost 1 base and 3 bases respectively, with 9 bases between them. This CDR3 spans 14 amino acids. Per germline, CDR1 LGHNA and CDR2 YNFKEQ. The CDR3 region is CASSQGRGDYGYTF. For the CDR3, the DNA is TGTGCCAGCAGCCAAGGCCGGGGCGACTATGGCTACACCTTC.

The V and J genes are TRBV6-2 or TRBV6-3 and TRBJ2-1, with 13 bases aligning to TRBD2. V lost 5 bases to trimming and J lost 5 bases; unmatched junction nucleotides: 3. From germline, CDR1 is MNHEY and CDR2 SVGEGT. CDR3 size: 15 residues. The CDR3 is CASSPGTSGNNEQFF. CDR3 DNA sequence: TGTGCCAGCAGTCCCGGGACTAGCGGGAACAATGAGCAGTTCTTC.

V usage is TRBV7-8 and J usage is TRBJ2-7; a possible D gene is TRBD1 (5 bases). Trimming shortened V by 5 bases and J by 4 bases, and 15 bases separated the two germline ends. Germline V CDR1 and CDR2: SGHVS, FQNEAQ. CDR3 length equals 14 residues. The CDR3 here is CASSPSRTSYEQYV. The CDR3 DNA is TGTGCCAGCAGCCCCAGCCGGACATCTTACGAGCAGTACGTC.

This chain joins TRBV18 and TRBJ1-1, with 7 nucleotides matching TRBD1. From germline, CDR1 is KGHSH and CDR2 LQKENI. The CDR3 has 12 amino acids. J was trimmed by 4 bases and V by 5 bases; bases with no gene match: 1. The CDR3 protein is CASSAGGTEAFF. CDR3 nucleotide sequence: TGTGCCAGCTCAGCAGGGGGCACTGAAGCTTTCTTT.

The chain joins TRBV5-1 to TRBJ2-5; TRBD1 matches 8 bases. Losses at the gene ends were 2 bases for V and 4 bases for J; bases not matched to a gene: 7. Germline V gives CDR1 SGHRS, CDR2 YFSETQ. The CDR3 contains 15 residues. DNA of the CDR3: TGCGCCAGCAGCTTAGGACAGGGAGGCGGAGAGACCCAGTACTTC. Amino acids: CASSLGQGGGETQYF.

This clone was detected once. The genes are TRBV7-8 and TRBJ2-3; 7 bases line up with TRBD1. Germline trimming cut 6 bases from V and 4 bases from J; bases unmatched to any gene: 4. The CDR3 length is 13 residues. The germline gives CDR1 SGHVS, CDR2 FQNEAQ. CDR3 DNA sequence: TGTGCCAGCAGTCCCACAGGGGCAGATACGCAGTATTTT. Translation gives CASSPTGADTQYF.

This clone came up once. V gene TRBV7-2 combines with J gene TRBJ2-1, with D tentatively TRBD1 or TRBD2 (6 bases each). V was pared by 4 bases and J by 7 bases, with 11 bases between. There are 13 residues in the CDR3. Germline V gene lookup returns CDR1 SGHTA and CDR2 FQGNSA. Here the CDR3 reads CASSYTGRNEQFF. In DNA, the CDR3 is TGTGCCAGCAGCTACACAGGGAGGAATGAGCAGTTCTTC. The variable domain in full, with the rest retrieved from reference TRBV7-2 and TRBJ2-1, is GAGVSQSPSNKVTEKGKDVELRCDPISGHTALYWYRQSLGQGLEFLIYFQGNSAPDKSGLPSDRFSAERTGGSVSTLTIQRTQQEDSAVYLCASSYTGRNEQFFGPGTRLTVL.

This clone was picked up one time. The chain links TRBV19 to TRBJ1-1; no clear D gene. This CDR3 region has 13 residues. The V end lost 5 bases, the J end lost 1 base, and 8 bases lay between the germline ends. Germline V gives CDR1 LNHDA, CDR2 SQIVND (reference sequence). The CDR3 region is CASSVRGNTEAFF. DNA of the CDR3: TGTGCCAGTAGTGTCCGCGGGAACACTGAAGCTTTCTTT.

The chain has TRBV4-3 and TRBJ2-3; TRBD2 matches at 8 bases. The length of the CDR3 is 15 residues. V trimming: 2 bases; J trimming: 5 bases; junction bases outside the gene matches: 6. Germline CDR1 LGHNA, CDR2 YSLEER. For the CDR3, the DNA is TGCGCCAGCAGCCAACGACTAGCGTCGGGAGATACGCAGTATTTT. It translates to CASSQRLASGDTQYF.

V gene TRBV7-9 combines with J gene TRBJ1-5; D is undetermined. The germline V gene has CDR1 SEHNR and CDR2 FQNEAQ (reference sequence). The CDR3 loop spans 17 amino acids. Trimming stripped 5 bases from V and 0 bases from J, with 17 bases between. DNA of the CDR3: TGTGCCAGCAGCATGGGCGGTGCGGGTTTTAGCAATCAGCCCCAGCATTTT. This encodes CASSMGGAGFSNQPQHF.

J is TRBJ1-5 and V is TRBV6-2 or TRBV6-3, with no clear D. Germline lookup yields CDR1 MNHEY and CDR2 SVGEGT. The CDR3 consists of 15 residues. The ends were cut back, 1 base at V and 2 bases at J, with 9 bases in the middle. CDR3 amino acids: CASSYYEGGNQPQHF. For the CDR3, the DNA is TGTGCCAGCAGTTACTATGAGGGAGGCAATCAGCCCCAGCATTTT.

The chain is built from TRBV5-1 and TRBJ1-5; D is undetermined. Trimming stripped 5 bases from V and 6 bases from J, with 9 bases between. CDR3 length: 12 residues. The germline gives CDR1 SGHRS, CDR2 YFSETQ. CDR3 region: CASRDEGQPQHF. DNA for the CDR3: TGCGCCAGCAGGGACGAAGGTCAGCCCCAGCATTTT.

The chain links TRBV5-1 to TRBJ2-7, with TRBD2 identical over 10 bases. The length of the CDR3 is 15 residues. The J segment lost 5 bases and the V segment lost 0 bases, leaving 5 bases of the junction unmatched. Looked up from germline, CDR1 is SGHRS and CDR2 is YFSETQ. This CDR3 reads CASSLGGLAGDEQYV. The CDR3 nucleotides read TGCGCCAGCAGCTTGGGGGGGCTAGCGGGAGACGAGCAGTACGTC.

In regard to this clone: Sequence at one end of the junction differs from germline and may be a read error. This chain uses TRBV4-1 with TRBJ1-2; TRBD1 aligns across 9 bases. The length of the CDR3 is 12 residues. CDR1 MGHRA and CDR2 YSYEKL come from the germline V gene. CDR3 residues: CASSEGTGLGRF. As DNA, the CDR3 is TGCGCCAGCAGCGAAGGGACAGGGCTCGGACGCTTC.

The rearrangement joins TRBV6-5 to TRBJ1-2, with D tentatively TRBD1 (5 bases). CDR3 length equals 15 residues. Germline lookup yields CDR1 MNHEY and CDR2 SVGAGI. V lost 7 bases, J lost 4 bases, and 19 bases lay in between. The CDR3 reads CASTSMGRVGYGYTF. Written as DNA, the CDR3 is TGTGCCAGCACCTCAATGGGGCGAGTGGGCTATGGCTACACCTTC.